This T cell receptor (beta chain) was retrieved from a study of patients and donors after allogeneic stem cell transplantation. This clonotype has more than one count but fewer than ten. In TCRdb, the RT-PCR reads were re-called with MiXCR into one record per CDR3 protein. This table holds about 960,000 distinct CDR3 sequences, over 15% found once. CDR1 is SQVTM, CDR2 ANQGSEA, per germline. The V gene lost 4 bases and the J gene lost 1 base, with 7 bases spanning the gap. CDR3 size: 12 residues. The receptor was derived from a human donor who was either an allogeneic HSCT recipient or a stem cell or donor lymphocyte infusion donor (not recorded which). It is not recorded whose cells these are; they may come from a transplant donor. The chain recombines TRBV29-1 with TRBJ1-1; D unresolved. Material: blood, either unsorted or a sorted T cell fraction (not recorded which). The CDR3 is CSVGSENTEAFF. CDR3 nucleotides: TGCAGCGTTGGGAGCGAGAACACTGAAGCTTTCTTT.